The entry that follows covers one TCR beta chain sequence. This entry is derived from a study of blood T cell repertoires in COVID-19. The CDR3 runs 14 residues. V shed 5 bases and J shed 0 bases, with 11 bases lying between them. Germline CDR1 reads MNHNY; CDR2 reads SVGAGI (reference sequence). In the authors' methods: By means of reference gene primer amplification, nucleated cell counts were estimated. Profiled with immunoSEQ multiplex PCR; TCRdb holds only in-frame clones, not every one. Clone size and V and J calls were adopted from that table, with D and trimming inferred from the DNA. This sample has just over 350,000 clones, with roughly 87% found just once.

The TCR was taken from a young woman who had recovered from COVID-19. Specimen: PBMCs or T cells enriched from blood (not recorded which). The rearrangement links TRBV6-6 to TRBJ2-7; D is ambiguous. The CDR3 reads CASSPLMASYEQYF. CDR3 nucleotide sequence: TGTGCCAGCAGTCCTCTTATGGCCTCCTACGAGCAGTACTTC.